The 24 T cell receptor beta chains below come from one sample, sequenced in a study of blood T cells in healthy people across ages. Alongside a J-beta primer mix, a sample-barcoded 5' primer served in a second PCR lasting 7 to 11 cycles. TCRdb reanalysed the 5' RACE reads using MiXCR and keeps one entry per CDR3 protein. The profile shows about 680,000 distinct CDR3 sequences, over 45% of them singletons. Input material: blood. Receptor source: a woman aged 55-69 years in good health.

V usage is TRBV9 and J usage is TRBJ1-4; no definite D call. Deletions cut 0 bases from V and 6 bases from J, with 9 bases between. CDR1 is SGDLS and CDR2 is YYNGEE in the germline V gene. This CDR3 region has 14 residues. The CDR3 DNA follows: TGTGCCAGCAGCGTAGAACAGATCGATGAAAAACTGTTTTTT. It encodes CASSVEQIDEKLFF.

This chain connects TRBV28 to TRBJ2-6, with D possibly being TRBD1 (5 bases). The CDR3 is 17 residues long. The germline V gene has CDR1 MDHEN and CDR2 SYDVKM. Trimming pared 2 bases from V and 0 bases from J, leaving 11 bases between. The CDR3 DNA sequence: TGTGCCAGCAGTTTAGACAGTGCGGACTCTGGGGCCAACGTCCTGACTTTC. Translated, it gives CASSLDSADSGANVLTF.

This clonotype was observed at least ten times. The chain combines TRBV14 with TRBJ2-3; D call uncertain. Germline CDR1 SGHDN, CDR2 FVKESK. Trimming left V 0 bases short and J 0 bases short, with 13 bases between. This CDR3 comprises 17 residues. In DNA, the CDR3 is TGTGCCAGCAGCCAAGACACCACGCATCTTAGCACAGATACGCAGTATTTT. It is translated as CASSQDTTHLSTDTQYF.

Only a few counts were recorded for this clonotype. The rearrangement joins TRBV12-3 or TRBV12-4 to TRBJ2-3; 9 nucleotides line up with TRBD1. This CDR3 comprises 15 residues. Losses at the gene ends were 2 bases for V and 2 bases for J; bases not matched to a gene: 2. The CDR3 loop is CASSLTGGFTDTQYF. The CDR3 DNA is TGTGCCAGCAGTTTAACAGGGGGCTTCACAGATACGCAGTATTTT.

This chain uses TRBV28 with TRBJ2-2; 7 positions match TRBD2. This CDR3 has 15 amino acids. Germline CDR1 and CDR2: MDHEN and SYDVKM. V lost 5 bases to trimming and J lost 1 base; unmatched junction nucleotides: 4. In DNA, the CDR3 is TGTGCCAGCAGTCTAGCGGAGCTGAACACCGGGGAGCTGTTTTTT. Amino acid sequence: CASSLAELNTGELFF.

This chain joins TRBV2 and TRBJ1-1; 9 bases line up with TRBD1. V was clipped by 7 bases and J by 0 bases; unmatched bases: 6. Germline V CDR1 and CDR2: SNHLY, FYNNEI. The CDR3 covers 15 residues. The CDR3 region is CASINRDRVNTEAFF. The CDR3 nucleotides read TGTGCCAGCATTAACCGGGACAGGGTGAACACTGAAGCTTTCTTT. Looking up the rest from reference TRBV2 and TRBJ1-1 gives the full variable domain: EPEVTQTPSHQVTQMGQEVILRCVPISNHLYFYWYRQILGQKVEFLVSFYNNEISEKSEIFDDQFSVERPDGSNFTLKIRSTKLEDSAMYFCASINRDRVNTEAFFGQGTRLTVV.

This clonotype was seen only a few times. This sequence joins TRBV6-1 and TRBJ2-5, with unresolved D. Germline lookup yields CDR1 MNHNS and CDR2 SASEGT. Trimming removed 3 bases from V and 4 bases from J, with 15 bases in between. The CDR3 length is 15 residues. The CDR3 nucleotides read TGTGCCAGCAGTGATAGGCTATTCCAAGCAGAGACCCAGTACTTC. This gives the protein CASSDRLFQAETQYF.

This clonotype has ten or more counts. The V gene is TRBV6-2 or TRBV6-3, the J gene TRBJ2-2, with TRBD1 matching over 10 bases. This CDR3 has 15 residues. V gave up 6 bases and J gave up 5 bases; unmatched junction bases: 6. In germline, CDR1 is MNHEY, CDR2 SVGEGT. CDR3 bases: TGTGCCAGCAGACACGGGACAGGGGAGACCGGGGAGCTGTTTTTT. Protein: CASRHGTGETGELFF.

The rearrangement uses TRBV20-1 and TRBJ2-1; D is undetermined. Germline V gene lookup returns CDR1 DFQATT and CDR2 SNEGSKA (reference sequence). This CDR3 contains 13 residues. V was shortened by 1 base and J by 4 bases, with 8 bases between the two germline ends. The CDR3 coding sequence is TGCAGTGCTAGAGCCGACTCGTACAATGAGCAGTTCTTC. Protein product: CSARADSYNEQFF.

The gene calls are TRBV7-2 and TRBJ1-6; D possibly corresponds to TRBD1 (5 bases). The V end was cut by 6 bases, the J end by 7 bases, with 16 bases between. Per the germline V gene, CDR1 is SGHTA and CDR2 is FQGNSA. This CDR3 is built from 15 residues. CDR3 in amino acids: CASSPLRPGNSPLHF. CDR3 in DNA: TGTGCCAGCAGTCCCCTTCGGCCAGGGAATTCACCCCTCCACTTT.

The genes are TRBV11-3 and TRBJ2-1; weak D call: TRBD2 (6 bases). V was trimmed by 0 bases and J by 12 bases, leaving 12 bases between them. The CDR3 has 13 amino acids. CDR1 is SGHNT and CDR2 is YENEEA in the germline V gene. The chain's CDR3 is CASSLDNGRMQFF. CDR3 DNA sequence: TGTGCCAGCAGCTTAGATAACGGGAGAATGCAGTTCTTC.

Of note for this clonotype: A read error may account for a junction end that differs from germline. The chain employs TRBV6-6 and TRBJ2-5; D uncertain. Germline CDR1 and CDR2: MNHNY and SVGAGI (reference sequence). CDR3 size: 14 residues. This CDR3 is CASRTPSFQETQYF. The DNA for the CDR3 is TGTGCCAGCAGAACCCCTAGTTTCCAAGAGACTCAGTACTTC.

The chain carries TRBV5-1 and TRBJ2-1, with D possibly being TRBD2 (6 bases). Per germline, CDR1 SGHRS and CDR2 YFSETQ. The CDR3 length is 16 residues. V was pared by 2 bases and J by 0 bases, with 12 bases between. The CDR3 loop reads CASSFSGVSSYNEQFF. Here the CDR3 DNA reads TGCGCCAGCAGCTTTTCGGGGGTGAGCTCCTACAATGAGCAGTTCTTC. Looking up the rest from reference TRBV5-1 and TRBJ2-1 gives the full variable domain: KAGVTQTPRYLIKTRGQQVTLSCSPISGHRSVSWYQQTPGQGLQFLFEYFSETQRNKGNFPGRFSGRQFSNSRSEMNVSTLELGDSALYLCASSFSGVSSYNEQFFGPGTRLTVL.

This clonotype was recorded a few times. This chain joins TRBV6-2 or TRBV6-3 and TRBJ2-1; TRBD2 matches at 7 bases. Germline assignment: CDR1 MNHEY and CDR2 SVGEGT. J gave up 7 bases and V 8 bases, and 8 bases lay outside the gene matches. The CDR3 runs 13 residues. The CDR3 nucleotides are TGTGCCAGCTCCCTTATGGGGGGGAATGAGCAGTTCTTC. Residues: CASSLMGGNEQFF.

This chain links TRBV10-3 with TRBJ1-1, with 7 bases matching TRBD1. Losses at the gene ends were 2 bases for V and 9 bases for J; bases not matched to a gene: 6. Germline V gene sequence: CDR1 ENHRY, CDR2 SYGVKD. This CDR3 has 13 residues. CDR3 sequence reads: CAISEQGEKQAFF. The DNA of the CDR3 is TGTGCCATCAGTGAGCAGGGGGAGAAGCAAGCTTTCTTT.

This clonotype has more than one count but fewer than ten. The chain uses TRBV7-2 and TRBJ1-5; maybe TRBD1 (5 bases). Germline V gives CDR1 SGHTA, CDR2 FQGNSA. V shed 1 base and J shed 3 bases, with 10 bases lying between them. The length of the CDR3 is 15 residues. The CDR3: CASSLVQGFNQPQHF. In DNA, the CDR3 is TGTGCCAGCAGCTTAGTGCAGGGATTCAATCAGCCCCAGCATTTT. The full variable domain, completed using reference TRBV7-2 and TRBJ1-5, is GAGVSQSPSNKVTEKGKDVELRCDPISGHTALYWYRQSLGQGLEFLIYFQGNSAPDKSGLPSDRFSAERTGGSVSTLTIQRTQQEDSAVYLCASSLVQGFNQPQHFGDGTRLSIL.

The chain uses TRBV7-9 and TRBJ2-2; 9 bases agree with TRBD1. This CDR3 is built from 17 residues. Germline CDR1 is SEHNR and CDR2 is FQNEAQ (reference sequence). J was trimmed by 3 bases and V by 7 bases; bases with no gene match: 12. The CDR3 DNA reads TGTGCCAGCAACCCCCTTAGGGGGACAGGGCACACCGGGGAGCTGTTTTTT. It yields the protein CASNPLRGTGHTGELFF.

The chain combines TRBV7-7 with TRBJ2-2, with D tentatively TRBD2 (7 bases). Trimming left V 5 bases short and J 2 bases short, with 18 bases between. In germline, CDR1 is SSHAT, CDR2 FNYEAQ (reference sequence). The CDR3 length is 17 residues. The CDR3: CASSPERGHTNTGELFF. The CDR3 DNA reads TGTGCCAGCAGCCCGGAGCGGGGACATACTAACACCGGGGAGCTGTTTTTT.

V is TRBV20-1 and J is TRBJ2-7; D is tentatively TRBD1 or TRBD2 (5 bases each). Germline assignment: CDR1 DFQATT and CDR2 SNEGSKA (reference sequence). Trimming pared 2 bases from V and 6 bases from J, leaving 20 bases between. The CDR3 is 15 residues long. The CDR3 coding sequence is TGCAGTGCTAGACGAGGGGCTAGCCGACCGCTCGAGCAGTACTTC. Amino acids: CSARRGASRPLEQYF.

The chain couples TRBV10-3 to TRBJ1-1, with D hard to call. Germline values: CDR1 ENHRY, CDR2 SYGVKD. V dropped 7 bases and J dropped 1 base, with 10 bases sitting between them. The CDR3 has 13 amino acids. The CDR3 nucleotides are TGTGCCATCAAGGGATCGGCGAACACTGAAGCTTTCTTT. Translating it yields CAIKGSANTEAFF.

The rearrangement joins TRBV4-3 to TRBJ2-3, with D maybe TRBD1 (5 bases). The CDR3 length is 15 residues. The germline gives CDR1 LGHNA, CDR2 YSLEER. Trimming stripped 0 bases from V and 4 bases from J, with 11 bases between. The CDR3 sequence: CASSQDRVSADTQYF. For the CDR3, the DNA is TGCGCCAGCAGCCAAGACAGGGTCTCCGCAGATACGCAGTATTTT.

In this sample, this clonotype turned up once. Compared with germline, one end of the junction differs, possibly owing to a read error. The V gene is TRBV3-1, the J gene TRBJ2-1, with 8 bases fitting TRBD2. The CDR3 runs 14 residues. Germline CDR1 LGHDT, CDR2 YNNKEL (reference sequence). The DNA of the CDR3 is TGTGCCAGCAGCCAAGATACTAGCGGAAATGAGCGGTTCTTC. Residues: CASSQDTSGNERFF.

The CDR3 coding sequence is TGTGCCAGCACGACAGGGAGGCAGCCCCAGCATTTT. Protein product: CASTTGRQPQHF. V gene TRBV7-2 combines with J gene TRBJ2-3, with 7 bases matching TRBD1. The better agreement between TRBJ1-5 and the DNA end casts doubt on the J call. Per the germline V gene, CDR1 is SGHTA and CDR2 is FQGNSA. This CDR3 is built from 12 residues.

V and J are TRBV27 and TRBJ2-3, with D hard to call. V was shortened by 2 bases and J by 2 bases, with 5 bases between the two germline ends. Germline loops: CDR1 MNHEY, CDR2 SMNVEV (reference sequence). This CDR3 contains 13 residues. The DNA of the CDR3 is TGTGCCAGCAGTTTAAGAACCACAGATACGCAGTATTTT. It codes for CASSLRTTDTQYF.